This TCR beta chain was observed in a study of a mutant IDH1 vaccine in newly diagnosed glioma. For the study at large: Vaccines were first given 4-6 weeks after radiotherapy alone, or with temozolomide cycles. Before enrollment, patients got radiotherapy alone, temozolomide alone, or mostly the combination.

In the case of this clone: What it binds is unknown.

As for time point: week 47, end of study. Mutant IDH1 20-mer peptide, at 300 ug, made up each vaccine dose, with topical imiquimod. Donors' newly diagnosed IDH1-mutant WHO grade 3 or 4 astrocytomas lacked nuclear ATRX. V was shortened by 3 bases and J by 8 bases, with 10 bases between the two germline ends. This CDR3 spans 11 amino acids. Per germline, CDR1 GTSNPN and CDR2 SVGIG (reference sequence). The repertoire was sequenced with immunoSEQ multiplex PCR; TCRdb's copy has only in-frame clones and lacks some. The sample has some 50,000 clones, almost 65% seen once. The input for sequencing was peripheral blood mononuclear cells (PBMCs), taken from a glioma patient whose treatment included an IDH1 peptide vaccine. The chain carries TRBV30 and TRBJ1-2; D not certain. This clonotype was obtained from a man between 40 and 49 years old with glioma. Some clones in this sample may be carry-over from other donors' samples. The CDR3 loop is CAWSPGEGYTF. CDR3 DNA sequence: TGTGCCTGGAGCCCCGGGGAGGGCTACACCTTC.